The rows below give T cell receptor beta chains drawn from one sample of a study of T-cell reconstitution after alpha-beta-depleted transplantation in children. TCRdb re-analysed the PCR reads in MiXCR, keeping a single row per CDR3 protein. The table includes approximately 79,000 distinct CDR3 sequences, around 18% detected once. The source was PBMCs, mostly from graft donor cells, collected 360 days after TCRalphabeta/CD19-depleted stem cell transplant. All receptors derive from a male patient aged 2-9 years who had a stem cell transplant for acute lymphoblastic leukemia, so the T cells may come from the graft donor. Each CDR3 is given with its conserved first and last residue. The D gene is left open where the match is weak. Some rows mark clone size as missing; the rest say once, few, many or name a class of expanded clone.

once TRBD2 TRBJ2-7 TRBV5-6 CASSRRGRLAGRYEQYF TGTGCCAGCAGCCGAAGGGGGCGACTAGCGGGACGCTACGAGCAGTACTTC
NA NA TRBJ1-5 TRBV10-3 CAISKDRDSNQPQHF TGTGCCATCAGTAAGGACCGAGATAGCAATCAGCCCCAGCATTTT
many NA TRBJ1-2 TRBV10-3 CAISEEVLSGYTF TGTGCCATCAGTGAGGAAGTTTTGTCTGGCTACACCTTC
NA TRBD1 TRBJ1-2 TRBV27 CASSLRGPYYGYTF TGTGCCAGCAGTTTAAGGGGGCCCTACTATGGCTACACCTTC
many NA TRBJ2-1 TRBV12-3/TRBV12-4 CASSWRHNEQFF TGTGCCAGCAGTTGGAGGCACAATGAGCAGTTCTTC
NA TRBD1 TRBJ2-4 TRBV27 CASSLDRGLAKNIQYF TGTGCCAGCAGTTTGGACAGGGGGCTGGCCAAAAACATTCAGTACTTC
NA NA TRBJ1-5 TRBV5-5 CASSLLGGSNQPQHF TGTGCCAGCAGCTTATTGGGGGGTAGCAATCAGCCCCAGCATTTT
many NA TRBJ2-3 TRBV7-9 CASSSRGLTDTQYF TGTGCCAGCAGCTCCCGGGGGCTCACAGATACGCAGTATTTT
many TRBD2 TRBJ2-2 TRBV20-1 CSASGTSGAGELFF TGCAGTGCTAGTGGGACTAGCGGGGCCGGGGAGCTGTTTTTT
many NA TRBJ2-3 TRBV7-7 CASSFGTTDTQYF TGTGCTAGCAGCTTTGGGACAACAGATACGCAGTATTTT
few NA TRBJ1-2 TRBV2 CAQRDFGYGYTF TGTGCCCAGCGGGACTTCGGATATGGCTACACCTTC
many NA TRBJ2-1 TRBV7-9 CASSQGRIGDEQFF TGTGCCAGCAGTCAAGGGAGAATTGGCGATGAGCAGTTCTTC
many TRBD1 TRBJ2-1 TRBV12-3/TRBV12-4 CASSLVQGFIYLGNEQFF TGTGCCAGCAGTTTGGTACAGGGGTTTATCTATTTGGGCAATGAGCAGTTCTTC
NA NA TRBJ2-1 TRBV12-3/TRBV12-4 CASSWPEGTYNEQFF TGTGCCAGCAGTTGGCCCGAGGGTACCTACAATGAGCAGTTCTTC
many TRBD2 TRBJ2-1 TRBV9 CASSASSGRGAGAYNEQFF TGTGCCAGCAGCGCCTCTAGCGGGAGAGGTGCGGGGGCTTACAATGAGCAGTTCTTC
once NA TRBJ2-5 TRBV20-1 CSASLRQETQYF TGCAGTGCTAGTCTCCGCCAAGAGACCCAGTACTTC
NA TRBD1 TRBJ1-2 TRBV28 CASNTDPGQNYGYTF TGTGCCAGCAACACCGATCCGGGACAGAACTATGGCTACACCTTC
NA NA TRBJ2-1 TRBV6-6 CASSYYYNEQFF TGTGCCAGCAGTTACTATTACAATGAGCAGTTCTTC
many NA TRBJ2-2 TRBV4-1 CASSQRTKQSTGTGELFF TGCGCCAGCAGCCAAAGGACCAAACAATCGACGGGCACCGGGGAGCTGTTTTTT
few NA TRBJ2-7 TRBV2 CASSQDTAYEQYF TGTGCCAGCAGTCAAGACACCGCCTACGAGCAGTACTTC
many TRBD2 TRBJ2-3 TRBV6-5 CASRGRVGTQYF TGTGCCAGCAGAGGGAGGGTCGGTACGCAGTATTTT
few TRBD1 TRBJ2-5 TRBV29-1 CSVTDRGRTQETQYF TGCAGCGTTACGGACAGGGGGCGCACCCAAGAGACCCAGTACTTC
NA TRBD2 TRBJ2-3 TRBV7-6 CASRGLAGAPDTQYF TGTGCCAGCAGAGGACTAGCGGGAGCCCCAGATACGCAGTATTTT
NA NA TRBJ2-7 TRBV10-2 CASSEAGPYEQYF TGCGCCAGCAGTGAAGCAGGCCCCTACGAGCAGTACTTC
NA NA TRBJ2-4 TRBV25-1 CASSEAGVGAKNIQYF TGTGCCAGCAGTGAAGCTGGGGTGGGAGCCAAAAACATTCAGTACTTC
NA TRBD2 TRBJ2-1 TRBV2 CASRSALAGAYNEQFF TGTGCCAGCAGATCAGCACTAGCGGGAGCCTACAATGAGCAGTTCTTC
many TRBD1 TRBJ1-2 TRBV29-1 CSVRDRGYGYTF TGCAGCGTCCGGGACAGGGGCTATGGCTACACCTTC
many NA TRBJ2-7 TRBV20-1 CSASAGYEQYF TGCAGTGCCTCAGCAGGCTACGAGCAGTACTTC
few NA TRBJ2-7 TRBV5-1 CASSLVGRDRAVRLRQYF TGCGCCAGCAGCTTGGTAGGGCGGGACCGAGCAGTTCGCCTACGGCAGTACTTC
NA NA TRBJ2-5 TRBV7-8 CASSRHSETQYF TGTGCCAGCAGCCGTCACTCGGAGACCCAGTACTTC
few TRBD1 TRBJ2-7 TRBV7-6 CASSLAPNDRGYEQYF TGTGCCAGCAGCTTAGCCCCGAACGACAGGGGATACGAGCAGTACTTC